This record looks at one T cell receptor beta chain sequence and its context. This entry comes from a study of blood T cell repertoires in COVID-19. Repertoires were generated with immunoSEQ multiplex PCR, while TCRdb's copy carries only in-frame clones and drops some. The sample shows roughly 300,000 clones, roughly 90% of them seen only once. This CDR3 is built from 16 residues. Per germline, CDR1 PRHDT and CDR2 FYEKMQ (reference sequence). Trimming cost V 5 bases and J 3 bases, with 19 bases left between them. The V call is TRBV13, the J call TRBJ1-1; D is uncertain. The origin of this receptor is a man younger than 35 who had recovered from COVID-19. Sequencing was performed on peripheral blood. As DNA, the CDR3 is TGTGCCAGCAGCCTTTCCGAGGCGGGAGGACACACTGAAGCTTTCTTT. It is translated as CASSLSEAGGHTEAFF.